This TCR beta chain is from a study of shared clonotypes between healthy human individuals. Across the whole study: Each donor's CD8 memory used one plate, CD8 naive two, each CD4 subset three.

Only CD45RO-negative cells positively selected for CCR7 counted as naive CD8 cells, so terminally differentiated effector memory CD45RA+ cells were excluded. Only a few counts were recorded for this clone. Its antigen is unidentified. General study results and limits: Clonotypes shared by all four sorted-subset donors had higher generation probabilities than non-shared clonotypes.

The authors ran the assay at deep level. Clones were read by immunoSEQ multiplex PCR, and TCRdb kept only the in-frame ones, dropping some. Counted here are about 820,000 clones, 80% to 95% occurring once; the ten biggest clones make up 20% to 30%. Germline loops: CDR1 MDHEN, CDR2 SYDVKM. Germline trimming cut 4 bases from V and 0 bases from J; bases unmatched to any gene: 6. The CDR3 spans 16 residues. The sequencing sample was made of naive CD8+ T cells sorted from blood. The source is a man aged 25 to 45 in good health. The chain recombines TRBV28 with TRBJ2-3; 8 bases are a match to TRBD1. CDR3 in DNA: TGTGCCAGCAGTTACCAGACAGGGGCCAGCACAGATACGCAGTATTTT. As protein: CASSYQTGASTDTQYF.